This T cell receptor (beta chain) originates from a study of cytomegalovirus exposure and HLA in healthy donors (dated by TCRdb to about 2017). About the study as a whole: An earlier analysis of several hundred of the donors reported about 250 Gb of sequence data and 100 million to 140 million unique TCR beta sequences from some 180 million T cells. On average, around 200,000 unique TCR beta nucleotide sequences were sequenced per donor among a few hundred genotyped donors of the cohort, with 15% to 20% of those sequences being non-productive. All discovery cohort repertoires had been generated using a single sequencing platform. Along with the roughly 610-subject first cohort, a separate validation cohort of over a hundred different subjects was used. The later analysis used no new phenotypic data to find candidate immune exposures, relying instead on TCR beta sequences and their occurrence across donors. An early release that covered fewer than 800 HLA-typed donors contained about 300 gigabases of sequencing data and 70 million to 100 million unique TCR sequences. The study combined high-throughput TCR immunosequencing, statistical association of individual TCRs with disease status, and machine learning to predict cytomegalovirus infection status. Typing coverage differed by locus: A, B, C, DRB1 and DQB1 were typed in about 620-630 donors, DQA1 in about 510, DPA1 in over 600, and DPB1 in 400 to 480. HLA typing included class I and class II loci at four-digit resolution. Four or five DR-DQ haplotypes were handled as single units for association and clustering because linkage in the cohort was strong. In an earlier analysis of 587 of the donors, high-throughput TCR beta sequencing was used to judge whether each TCR beta V gene segment behaved as functional or pseudogenic. Among the roughly 380 genotyped donors, roughly 80% belonged to the genetic ancestry cluster associated with self-reported Caucasian donors. The study aimed to test whether signatures of past pathogen exposure could be identified by cataloging public T cell receptors. The T cell repertoires of some 670 subjects were profiled by immunosequencing and related to cytomegalovirus serostatus. In a later analysis, previously published TCR beta repertoires from 500 to 750 donors were re-analyzed and high-resolution HLA genotyping was added so that TCR occurrence patterns could be studied. A later genetic analysis used genome-wide SNP genotypes for about 65% of the roughly 670 donors, treating that subset as a discovery cohort. Donor age, sex, ethnicity and CMV serostatus were collected together with the repertoire data. Study-level results and caveats: The classifier was reported to diagnose cytomegalovirus status with high specificity and sensitivity in both the original cohort and the validation cohort. Assigning TCR associations to individual alleles was difficult when HLA alleles, especially DR and DQ, strongly co-occurred. In a later genetic analysis, fewer N-insertions in productive TCRs were reported among donors in an Asian-associated ancestry cluster than the approximately 670-donor mean. An earlier analysis of approximately 600 of the donors showed that most TCR beta V segments appeared in productive rearrangements either about 87% or about 30% of the time, which broadly matched IMGT annotations. Several of the top co-occurrence clusters appeared to be linked to parvovirus B19, influenza, CMV and Epstein-Barr virus, according to a later analysis. A further reported finding was that TCR beta sequences accurately predicted the HLA-A and HLA-B alleles for most subjects in the first cohort. According to a later analysis, TCR association rates differed among HLA loci, with DRB1 alleles showing the most associated TCRs and HLA-C alleles showing the fewest. A later analysis associated some 17,000 TCR beta sequences with specific HLA alleles at a false discovery rate of 0.05. Because counts were too low, about 18 rarely observed V segments, including chromosome 9 orphons, were excluded from the earlier analysis of some 540 of the donors. Presence/absence analyses assumed roughly uniform sequencing depth across donors, an assumption that may not hold. In a later analysis, HLA-associated TCR beta chains showed more clonal expansion and lower generation probabilities than non-associated chains that were equally common. The authors suggested that the approach could potentially be extended to other disease states and immunological phenotypes. The sequencing pipeline was judged likely to have produced a cluster of highly shared sequence variants as a technical artifact. In a later genetic analysis, a missense DCLRE1C variant was associated with V-gene and J-gene trimming of TCR beta chains, and the association was replicated in an independent cohort. Some IMGT-functional V segments, including TRBV6-2 and TRBV6-3, could not be told apart with the 87-base-pair reads, so those segments were excluded. In the study, 150 to 200 TCR beta chains were listed as associated with cytomegalovirus. HLA typing was unavailable for some donors at each locus, so association tests used only the typed subset. In vitro tests confirmed that a few of the cytomegalovirus-associated TCR beta chains recognize cytomegalovirus antigens. Correlated functional status among segregating V segments might be attributable to linkage disequilibrium, but an unknown experimental factor could not be ruled out. Most TCR sequences were seen in very few donors, while some public TCRs were found in many individuals. For the cohort, immune exposure information was limited to CMV serostatus. This cohort had only TCR beta chains sequenced, and the lack of alpha or paired-chain data limited which features could be detected. According to a later analysis, most CMV-associated TCR beta chains appeared to be HLA-restricted, and the HLA associations seemed to be driven largely by CMV exposure.

Libraries were prepared through the immunoSEQ multiplex PCR assay. The multiplex PCR relied on a mix of 60 forward primers for TCR Vbeta segments and 13 reverse primers for TCR Jbeta segments. Amplification of the CDR3 region of rearranged TCR beta genes was performed with a multiplex PCR assay on genomic DNA. The amplified TCR beta libraries were sequenced on the Illumina HiSeq System as 87-base-pair reads. The study's own analysis went as follows. In a later analysis, about 80 million unique TCR beta chains were counted across the 650 to 700 repertoires, and about 10 million of these chains were shared by at least two donors. Raw reads were error-corrected and collapsed into unique sequences by a nearest-neighbor algorithm in which closely related sequences were merged to remove PCR and sequencing errors. Alignment of CDR3 sequences to IMGT reference sequences was used to assign V, D and J gene segments. For a sequence to be retained, a match of at least six nucleotides was required to both a V gene segment and a J gene segment. Rearrangements were called productive when the CDR3 lacked stop codons and stayed in frame with V and J; all others were non-productive. Following IMGT convention, CDR3 was defined as the stretch from the second conserved V-encoded cysteine up to the conserved J-encoded phenylalanine. In an earlier analysis of around 570 of the donors, sequences lacking an unambiguous match to a single V gene segment were excluded. An earlier analysis of a few hundred of the donors classified V segments as functional when productive rearrangements were above 56.7% and as segregating when the standard deviation between donors was above 5%. A statistical classification framework was developed to diagnose cytomegalovirus status using the catalog of TCR beta chain sequences. In a later analysis, V and J genes were assigned by comparing TCR nucleotide sequences against IMGT/GENE-DB human TR gene sequences. Using the TCRdist pipeline, a later analysis assigned CDR3 sequences along with most-parsimonious VDJ recombination scenarios. A later analysis defined each TCR beta chain by its CDR3 amino acid sequence plus V-gene family, and excluded reads lacking a unique V-gene family. A later analysis removed several hundred highly shared, low-generation-probability nucleotide sequences to deal with suspected cross-contamination and a sequencing artifact. A later analysis calculated a clonal expansion index for each public chain from normalized within-repertoire ranks of inferred template counts. Generation probabilities in a later analysis came from a VDJ recombination model fitted to out-of-frame rearrangements, and those results were checked against IGoR. In a later analysis, hypergeometric tests were used to score TCR-TCR, TCR-HLA and TCR-CMV co-occurrence, with a repertoire-size bias correction applied to TCR pairs. A later analysis estimated false discovery rates by permuting HLA or CMV assignments 20 times. In a later analysis, co-occurring TCRs were grouped using DBSCAN, and TCRdist sequence similarity was added for clustering within HLA-allele-positive subsets. For co-occurrence clustering, repertoires with fewer than 30,000 or more than 120,000 public chains were excluded, along with roughly 5 repertoires with anomalous nucleotide sharing. TCRdb obtained this table from immuneACCESS and retained in-frame rearrangements with V and J assigned. These tables miss some clones; where compared with another copy, unresolved V genes account for less than half of the shortfall, and the remainder is unexplained. Clonal size and the V and J genes are those of that table, whereas D and trimming came from the DNA. This sample comprises around 99,000 clones, roughly 80% of them detected only once. The ten largest clones add up to around 2.3% of the sample.

CDR1 and CDR2 (GTSNPN, SVGIG) derive from the germline V gene (reference sequence). Trimming removed 4 bases from V and 8 bases from J, leaving 12 bases between the germline ends. Counted from cysteine to phenylalanine, this CDR3 has 11 amino acids. Only CDR3 DNA remains: 33 bases, in frame from the first base. The cohort comprised 670 or so healthy bone marrow donors. Cohort members were all nominally healthy when sampled, although unrecorded immune exposures were likely present. The donor tested CMV seronegative, placing the donor among the 350 or so seronegative members of the cohort. Every donor gave a peripheral blood sample, and the peripheral blood mononuclear cells from that sample were used for TCR beta sequencing. Genomic DNA extraction from the blood cell samples was performed with the Qiagen DNeasy Blood Extraction Kit. A note on this clone: Its antigen has not been determined. No much larger clone exists at a distance of one base, and base qualities are not known.

Recombination joined TRBV30 with TRBJ2-7; the D gene cannot be named for sure. This clonotype originated in a man aged 25-45 years in good health and CMV-seronegative. The material sequenced was PBMCs. The bases are TGTGCCTGGAAAGCACTATCCCAGCAGTACTTC. Its translation reads: CAWKALSQQYF.